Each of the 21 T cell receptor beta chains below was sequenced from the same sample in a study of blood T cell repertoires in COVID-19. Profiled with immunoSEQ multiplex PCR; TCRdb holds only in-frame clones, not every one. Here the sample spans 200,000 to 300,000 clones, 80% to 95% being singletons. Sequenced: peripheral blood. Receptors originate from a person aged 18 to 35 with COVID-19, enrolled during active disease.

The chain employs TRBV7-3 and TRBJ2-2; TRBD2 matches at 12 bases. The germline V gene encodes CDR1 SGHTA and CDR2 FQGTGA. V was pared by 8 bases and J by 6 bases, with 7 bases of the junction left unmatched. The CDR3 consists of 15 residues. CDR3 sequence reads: CASARLAGVAGELFF. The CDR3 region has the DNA TGTGCCAGCGCCCGACTAGCGGGAGTCGCCGGGGAGCTGTTTTTT.

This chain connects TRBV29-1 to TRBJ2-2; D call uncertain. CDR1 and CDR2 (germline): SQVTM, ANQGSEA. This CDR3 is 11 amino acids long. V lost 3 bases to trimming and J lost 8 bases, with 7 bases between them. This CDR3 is CSVDLRGELFF. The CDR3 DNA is TGCAGCGTTGACCTGAGAGGGGAGCTGTTTTTT.

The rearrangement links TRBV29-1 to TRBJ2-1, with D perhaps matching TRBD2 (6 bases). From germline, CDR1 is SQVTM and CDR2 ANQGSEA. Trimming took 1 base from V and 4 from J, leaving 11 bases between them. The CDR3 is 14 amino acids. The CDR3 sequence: CSVEGRGIYNEQFF. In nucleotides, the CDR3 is TGCAGCGTTGAAGGTCGCGGGATATACAATGAGCAGTTCTTC.

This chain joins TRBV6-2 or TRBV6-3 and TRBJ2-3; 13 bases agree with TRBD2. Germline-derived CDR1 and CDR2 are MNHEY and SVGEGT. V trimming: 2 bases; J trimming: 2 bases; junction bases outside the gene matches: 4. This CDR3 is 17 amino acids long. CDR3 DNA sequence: TGTGCCAGCAGTTACGGGACTAGCGGGGATCTCACAGATACGCAGTATTTT. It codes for CASSYGTSGDLTDTQYF.

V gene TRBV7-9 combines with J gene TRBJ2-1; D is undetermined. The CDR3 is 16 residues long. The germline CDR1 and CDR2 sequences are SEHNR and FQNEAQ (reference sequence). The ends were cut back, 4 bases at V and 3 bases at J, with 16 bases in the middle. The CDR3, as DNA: TGTGCCAGCAGCTCTACCGACTCGAATAACTACAATGAGCAGTTCTTC. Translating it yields CASSSTDSNNYNEQFF.

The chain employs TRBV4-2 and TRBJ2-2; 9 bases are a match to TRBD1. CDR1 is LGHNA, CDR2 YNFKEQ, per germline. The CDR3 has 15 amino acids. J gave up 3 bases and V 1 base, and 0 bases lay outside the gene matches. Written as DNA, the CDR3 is TGTGCCAGCAGCCAAGGGACAGGGGACACCGGGGAGCTGTTTTTT. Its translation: CASSQGTGDTGELFF.

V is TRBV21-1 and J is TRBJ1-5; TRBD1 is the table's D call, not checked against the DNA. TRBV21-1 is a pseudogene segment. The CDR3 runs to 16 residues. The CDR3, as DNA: TGTGCCAGCAGCACTCAACCGACAGGGCAAGGTCAGCCCCAGCATTTT. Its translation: CASSTQPTGQGQPQHF.

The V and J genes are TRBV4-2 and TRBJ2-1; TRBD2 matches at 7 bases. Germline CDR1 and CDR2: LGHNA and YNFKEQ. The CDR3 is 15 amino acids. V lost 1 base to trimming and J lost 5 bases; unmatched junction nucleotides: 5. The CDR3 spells CASSQVAGVNNEQFF. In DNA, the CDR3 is TGTGCCAGCAGCCAAGTAGCGGGCGTAAACAATGAGCAGTTCTTC.

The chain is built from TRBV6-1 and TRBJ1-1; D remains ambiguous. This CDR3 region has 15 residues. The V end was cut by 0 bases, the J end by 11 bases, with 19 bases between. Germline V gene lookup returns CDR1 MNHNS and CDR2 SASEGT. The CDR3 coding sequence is TGTGCCAGCAGTGAAGCGGGTCTGGTTAGCTCTGGGGCTTTCTTT. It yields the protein CASSEAGLVSSGAFF.

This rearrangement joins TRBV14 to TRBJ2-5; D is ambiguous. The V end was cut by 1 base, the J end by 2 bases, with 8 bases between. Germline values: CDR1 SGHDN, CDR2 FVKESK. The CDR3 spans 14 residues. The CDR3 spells CASSQGSVQETQYF. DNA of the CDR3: TGTGCCAGCAGCCAAGGGAGCGTTCAAGAGACCCAGTACTTC.

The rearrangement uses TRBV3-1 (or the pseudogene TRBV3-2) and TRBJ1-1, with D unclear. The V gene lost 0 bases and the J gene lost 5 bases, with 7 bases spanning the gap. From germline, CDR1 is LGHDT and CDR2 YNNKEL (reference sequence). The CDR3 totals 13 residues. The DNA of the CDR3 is TGTGCCAGCAGCCAAGATTCGAGGACTGAAGCTTTCTTT. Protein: CASSQDSRTEAFF.

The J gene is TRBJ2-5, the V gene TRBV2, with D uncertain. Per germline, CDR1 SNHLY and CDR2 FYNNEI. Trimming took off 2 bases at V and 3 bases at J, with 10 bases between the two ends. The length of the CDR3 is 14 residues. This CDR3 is CASSESVVEETQYF. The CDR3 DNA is TGTGCCAGCAGTGAATCCGTAGTTGAAGAGACCCAGTACTTC.

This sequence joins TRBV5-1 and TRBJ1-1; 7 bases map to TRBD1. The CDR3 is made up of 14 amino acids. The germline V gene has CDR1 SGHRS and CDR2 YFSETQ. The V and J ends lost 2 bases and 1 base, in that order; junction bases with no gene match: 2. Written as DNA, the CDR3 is TGCGCCAGCAGCTTTACAGGGGCGAACACTGAAGCTTTCTTT. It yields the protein CASSFTGANTEAFF.

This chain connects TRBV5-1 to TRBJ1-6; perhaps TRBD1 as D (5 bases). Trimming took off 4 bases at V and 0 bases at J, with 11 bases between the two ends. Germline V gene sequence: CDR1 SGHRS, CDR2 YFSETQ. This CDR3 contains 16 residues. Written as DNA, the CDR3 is TGCGCCAGCAGCCGCACAGACAGCTCCTATAATTCACCCCTCCACTTT. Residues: CASSRTDSSYNSPLHF.

The CDR3 here is CASSLQGQASNEQFF. In DNA, the CDR3 is TGTGCCAGCAGCCTACAGGGTCAAGCCTCCAATGAGCAGTTCTTC. This chain joins TRBV7-8 and TRBJ2-1, with D possibly TRBD1 on 6 matching bases. Germline values: CDR1 SGHVS, CDR2 FQNEAQ. The CDR3 totals 15 residues. V was cut by 5 bases and J by 6 bases, with 17 bases left in between. The full variable domain, completed using reference TRBV7-8 and TRBJ2-1, is GAGVSQSPRYKVAKRGQDVALRCDPISGHVSLFWYQQALGQGPEFLTYFQNEAQLDKSGLPSDRFFAERPEGSVSTLKIQRTQQEDSAVYLCASSLQGQASNEQFFGPGTRLTVL.

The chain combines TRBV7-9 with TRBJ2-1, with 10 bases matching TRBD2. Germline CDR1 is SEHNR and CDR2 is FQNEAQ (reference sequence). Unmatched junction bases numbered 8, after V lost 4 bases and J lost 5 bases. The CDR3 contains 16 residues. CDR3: CASSSKTSGRNNEQFF. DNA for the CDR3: TGTGCCAGCAGCTCCAAGACTAGCGGGCGTAACAATGAGCAGTTCTTC.

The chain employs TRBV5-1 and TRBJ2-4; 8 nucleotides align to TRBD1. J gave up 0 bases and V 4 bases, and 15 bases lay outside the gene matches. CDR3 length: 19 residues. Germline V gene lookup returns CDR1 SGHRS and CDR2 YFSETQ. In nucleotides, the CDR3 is TGCGCCAGCAGCATTACAGGGGGTTACGATTTCGTAGCCAAAAACATTCAGTACTTC. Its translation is CASSITGGYDFVAKNIQYF.

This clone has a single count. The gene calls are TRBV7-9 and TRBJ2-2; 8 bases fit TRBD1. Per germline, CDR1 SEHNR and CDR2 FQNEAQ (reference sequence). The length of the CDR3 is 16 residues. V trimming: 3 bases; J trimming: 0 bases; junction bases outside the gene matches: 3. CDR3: CASSFRTGPNTGELFF. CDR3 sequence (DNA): TGTGCCAGCAGCTTTCGGACAGGGCCGAACACCGGGGAGCTGTTTTTT. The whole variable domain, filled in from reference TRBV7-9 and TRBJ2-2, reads DTGVSQNPRHKITKRGQNVTFRCDPISEHNRLYWYRQTLGQGPEFLTYFQNEAQLEKSRLLSDRFSAERPKGSFSTLEIQRTEQGDSAMYLCASSFRTGPNTGELFFGEGSRLTVL.

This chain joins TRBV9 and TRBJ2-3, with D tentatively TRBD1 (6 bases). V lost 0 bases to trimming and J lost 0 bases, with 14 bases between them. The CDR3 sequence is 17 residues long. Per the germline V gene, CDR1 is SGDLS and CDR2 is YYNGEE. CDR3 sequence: CASSVASGTLSTDTQYF. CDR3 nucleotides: TGTGCCAGCAGCGTAGCATCCGGGACACTAAGCACAGATACGCAGTATTTT.

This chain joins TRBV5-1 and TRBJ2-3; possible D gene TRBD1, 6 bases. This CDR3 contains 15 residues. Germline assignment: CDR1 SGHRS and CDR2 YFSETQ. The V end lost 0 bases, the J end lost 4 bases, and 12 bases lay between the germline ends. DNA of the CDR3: TGCGCCAGCAGCTTGGTGGGACATGATTCAGATACGCAGTATTTT. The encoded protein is CASSLVGHDSDTQYF.

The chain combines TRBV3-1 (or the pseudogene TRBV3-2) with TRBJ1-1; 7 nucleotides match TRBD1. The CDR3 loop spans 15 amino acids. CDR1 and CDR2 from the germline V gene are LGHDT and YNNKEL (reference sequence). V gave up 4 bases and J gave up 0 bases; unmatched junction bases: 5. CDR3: CASSPGQLMNTEAFF. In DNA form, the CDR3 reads TGTGCCAGCAGCCCGGGACAGCTCATGAACACTGAAGCTTTCTTT.